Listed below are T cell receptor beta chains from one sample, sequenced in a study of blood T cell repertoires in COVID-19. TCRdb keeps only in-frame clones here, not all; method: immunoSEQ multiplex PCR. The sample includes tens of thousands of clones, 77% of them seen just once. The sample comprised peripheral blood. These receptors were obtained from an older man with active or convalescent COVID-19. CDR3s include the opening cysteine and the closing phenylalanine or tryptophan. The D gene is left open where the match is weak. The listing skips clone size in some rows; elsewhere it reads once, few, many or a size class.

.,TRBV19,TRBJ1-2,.,TGTGCCAGTAGTAACGACAGGTACCCCTATGGCTACACCTTC,CASSNDRYPYGYTF
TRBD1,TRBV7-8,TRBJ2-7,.,TGTGCCAGCAGCTTAGGAGGGACAGGTACGAAAGAGCAGTACTTC,CASSLGGTGTKEQYF
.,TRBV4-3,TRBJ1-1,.,TGCGCCAGCAGCCCCGGACTTTCAATGAACACTGAAGCTTTCTTT,CASSPGLSMNTEAFF
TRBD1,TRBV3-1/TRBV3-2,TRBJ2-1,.,TGTGCCAGCAGCCCTAAGACAGGGTTCTCCTACAATGAGCAGTTCTTC,CASSPKTGFSYNEQFF
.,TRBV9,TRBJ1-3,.,TGTGCCAGCAGCGTAGCGACCGTAGCGGACACCATATATTTT,CASSVATVADTIYF
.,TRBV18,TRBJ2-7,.,TGTGCCAGCTCACAGGCCAGGGCCTACGAGCAGTACTTC,CASSQARAYEQYF
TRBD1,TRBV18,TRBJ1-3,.,TGTGCCAGCTCACCCCGGGACAGCCGAAACACCATATATTTT,CASSPRDSRNTIYF
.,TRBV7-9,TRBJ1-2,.,TGTGCCAGCAGCTTATCAGCGACGGACTATGGCTACACCTTC,CASSLSATDYGYTF
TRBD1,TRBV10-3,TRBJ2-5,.,TGTGCCATCAGTGAGGCGGGACAGGGGGAGACCCAGTACTTC,CAISEAGQGETQYF
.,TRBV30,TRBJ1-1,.,TGTGCCTGGAGTCGCGATTTCACTGAAGCTTTCTTT,CAWSRDFTEAFF
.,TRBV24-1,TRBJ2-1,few,TGTGCCACCAGTGATTCCCAAGCGGGCGCCTACAATGAGCAGTTCTTC,CATSDSQAGAYNEQFF
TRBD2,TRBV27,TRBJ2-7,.,TGTGCCAGCAGTTTGTCCTTCAGCGGGAGCTCCTACGAGCAGTACTTC,CASSLSFSGSSYEQYF
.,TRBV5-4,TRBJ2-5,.,TGTGCCAGCAGCCTCCCCGGTGAGACCCAGTACTTC,CASSLPGETQYF
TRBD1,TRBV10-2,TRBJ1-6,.,TGCGCCAGCAGCCGTCAGGGGGTGGATAATTCACCCCTCCACTTT,CASSRQGVDNSPLHF
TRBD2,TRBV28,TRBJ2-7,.,TGTGCCAGCAGTTTAATTTATGGGACTAGCCAGAGCTCCTACGAGCAGTACTTC,CASSLIYGTSQSSYEQYF
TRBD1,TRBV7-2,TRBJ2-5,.,TGTGCCAGCAGCCTCCTGCCGGGACAGGGCTCCCAAGAGACCCAGTACTTC,CASSLLPGQGSQETQYF
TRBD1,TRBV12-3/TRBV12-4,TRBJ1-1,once,TGTGCCAGCAACAAACAGGGGACCACTGAAGCTTTCTTT,CASNKQGTTEAFF
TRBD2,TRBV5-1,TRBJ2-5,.,TGCGCCAGCAGGACGCTAGCGGGGTACCAAGAGACCCAGTACTTC,CASRTLAGYQETQYF
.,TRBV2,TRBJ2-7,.,TGTGCCAGCAGTGAAGGGGGGGGGACATCCTACGAGCAGTACTTC,CASSEGGGTSYEQYF
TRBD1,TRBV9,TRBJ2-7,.,TGTGCCAGCAGCCCAGAACCGGGACAGACCTACGAGCAGTACTTC,CASSPEPGQTYEQYF
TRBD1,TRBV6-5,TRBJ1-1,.,TGTGCCAGCAGTCTTACCAGGGGGCAGGACACTGAAGCTTTCTTT,CASSLTRGQDTEAFF
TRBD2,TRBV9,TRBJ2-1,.,TGTGCCAGCAGCCCGGGACTAGCGGGAGGAGGGGACAGGGATGAGCAGTTCTTC,CASSPGLAGGGDRDEQFF
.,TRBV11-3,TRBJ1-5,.,TGTGCCAGCAGCTCACAGAGCAATCAGCCCCAGCATTTT,CASSSQSNQPQHF
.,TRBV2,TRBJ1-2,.,TGTGCCAGCAGCGATCGTCGCGGCAGGGGCTATGGCTACACCTTC,CASSDRRGRGYGYTF
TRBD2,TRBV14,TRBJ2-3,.,TGTGCCAGCAGCCAAGATCTTAGCGGGAGGGTATCAGATACGCAGTATTTT,CASSQDLSGRVSDTQYF
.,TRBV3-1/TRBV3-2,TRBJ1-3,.,TGTGCCAGCAGCCCGGGGTTCTCTGGAAACACCATATATTTT,CASSPGFSGNTIYF
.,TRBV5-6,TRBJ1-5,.,TGTGCCAGCAGCTTGTCCCAGCGGGCTGGCAATCAGCCCCAGCATTTT,CASSLSQRAGNQPQHF
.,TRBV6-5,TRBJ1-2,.,TGTGCCAGCAGGGAGACAGGTATTCGGGTTGGCTACACCTTC,CASRETGIRVGYTF
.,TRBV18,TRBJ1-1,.,TGTGCCAGCTCACCCCCCCGGGGGGGGTGGATTGACACTGAAGCTTTCTTT,CASSPPRGGWIDTEAFF
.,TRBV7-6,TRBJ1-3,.,TGTGCCAGCAGCTTAGCGGGGGGTAGCTCTGGAAACACCATATATTTT,CASSLAGGSSGNTIYF
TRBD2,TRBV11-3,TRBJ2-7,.,TGTGCCAGCAGCTTAGATCGAGCGGGAGGTAGCTCCTACGAGCAGTACTTC,CASSLDRAGGSSYEQYF
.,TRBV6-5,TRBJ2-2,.,TGTGCCAGCGTCAGGGTAGTCACCGGGGAGCTGTTTTTT,CASVRVVTGELFF
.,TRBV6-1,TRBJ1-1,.,TGTGCCAGCACCACCCTCAAGGGGGAAGCTTTCTTT,CASTTLKGEAFF
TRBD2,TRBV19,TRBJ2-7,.,TGTGCCAGTAGTATGGGGGGGTACGAGCAGTACTTC,CASSMGGYEQYF
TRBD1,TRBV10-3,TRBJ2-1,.,TGTGCCATCAGTGAGTCGACGGGACAGGGTCGGTCCTACAATGAGCAGTTCTTC,CAISESTGQGRSYNEQFF
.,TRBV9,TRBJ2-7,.,TGTGCCAGCAGCGTAGGACTCTCTGCGCGTGGGGAGCAGTACTTC,CASSVGLSARGEQYF
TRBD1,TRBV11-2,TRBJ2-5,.,TGTGCCAGCAGCTTAGTTGGACAGGACATCCAAGAGACCCAGTACTTC,CASSLVGQDIQETQYF
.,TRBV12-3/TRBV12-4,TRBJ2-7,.,TGTGCCAGCAGTTTCTGGAGTAACGAGCAGTACTTC,CASSFWSNEQYF
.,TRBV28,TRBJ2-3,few,TGTGCCAGCACCGGAGGGGGGGCCGGGGCAGATACGCAGTATTTT,CASTGGGAGADTQYF
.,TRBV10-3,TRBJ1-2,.,TGTGCCATCAGTGAGTCTGACGTCGGGAAATATGGCTACACCTTC,CAISESDVGKYGYTF
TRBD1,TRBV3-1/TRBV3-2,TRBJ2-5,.,TGTGCCAGCAGCCGAAGGACAGGGGGCTCAGAGACCCAGTACTTC,CASSRRTGGSETQYF
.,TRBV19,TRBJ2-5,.,TGTGCCAGTAGTCTCGCCGTGAGGAGCGGAGAGACCCAGTACTTC,CASSLAVRSGETQYF
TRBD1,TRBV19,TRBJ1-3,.,TGTGCCAGTGGACAGGGATGGTCTGGAAACACCATATATTTT,CASGQGWSGNTIYF
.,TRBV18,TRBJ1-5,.,TGTGCCAGCTCACCAGGGGGAGGGGAGGGTCAGCCCCAGCATTTT,CASSPGGGEGQPQHF
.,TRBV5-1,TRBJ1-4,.,TGCGCCAGCAGCCCGACAGACGGTAATGAAAAACTGTTTTTT,CASSPTDGNEKLFF
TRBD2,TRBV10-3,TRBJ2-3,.,TGTGCCATCAGTGAGTCCGGGCGGGGGGGCACAGATACGCAGTATTTT,CAISESGRGGTDTQYF
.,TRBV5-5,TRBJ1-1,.,TGTGCCAGCAGCCACGGACAGCTCCTGAACACTGAAGCTTTCTTT,CASSHGQLLNTEAFF